This TCR beta chain was captured by sequencing in a study of shared clonotypes between healthy human individuals. Naive CD8 cells comprised CD45RO-negative, CCR7-positively selected cells, excluding terminally differentiated effector memory CD45RA+ cells. Repertoires were generated with immunoSEQ multiplex PCR, while TCRdb's copy carries only in-frame clones and drops some. The table includes about 2.1 million clones, 85% to 95% detected once. The sequenced material came from naive CD8+ T cells from PBMCs. This receptor was obtained from a man aged 18 to 29 in good health. Some clones in this sample may be carry-over from other donors' samples.

The CDR3 spells CASSEPSASYEQYF. The CDR3 DNA is TGTGCCAGCAGTGAACCTAGCGCCTCCTACGAGCAGTACTTC. The chain is built from TRBV2 and TRBJ2-7; D is possibly TRBD2 (6 bases). Germline CDR1 SNHLY, CDR2 FYNNEI. CDR3 length: 14 residues. The V and J ends lost 2 bases and 0 bases respectively, with 8 bases between them.